This is a list of T cell receptor beta chains from one sample in a study of blood T cell repertoires in COVID-19. Assay: immunoSEQ multiplex PCR; the TCRdb copy retains only in-frame clones and omits some. The sample lists over 110,000 clones; about nine tenths were seen once. Sequences were obtained from PBMCs or T cells enriched from blood (not recorded which). Receptors originate from a man in his fifties or sixties who had recovered from COVID-19. Each CDR3 is given with its conserved first and last residue. D genes are given only for firm matches. Expanded clones get a size class; other rows say once, few or many, or leave the size out.

CDR3aa: CASSQDSAPHPFF
CDR3nt: TGTGCCAGCAGCCAAGATAGCGCTCCCCATCCTTTCTTT
d_gene: NA
j_gene: TRBJ1-1
abundance: NA
v_gene: TRBV3-1/TRBV3-2

CDR3aa: CASAGPSTRLDGHNEQFF
CDR3nt: TGTGCGAGCGCAGGGCCCTCCACCCGCCTCGACGGACACAATGAGCAGTTCTTC
d_gene: NA
j_gene: TRBJ2-1
abundance: NA
v_gene: TRBV2

CDR3aa: CATSGQGSNQPQHF
CDR3nt: TGTGCCACCAGTGGACAGGGGAGCAATCAGCCCCAGCATTTT
d_gene: TRBD1
j_gene: TRBJ1-5
abundance: few
v_gene: TRBV24-1

CDR3aa: CASSLEEGDTQYF
CDR3nt: TGCGCCAGCAGCTTGGAGGAGGGGGATACGCAGTATTTT
d_gene: NA
j_gene: TRBJ2-3
abundance: once
v_gene: TRBV5-1

CDR3aa: CAISDGTSGGVQYF
CDR3nt: TGTGCCATCAGTGACGGGACTAGCGGGGGGGTGCAGTACTTC
d_gene: TRBD2
j_gene: TRBJ2-5
abundance: NA
v_gene: TRBV10-3

CDR3aa: CASSKNHSPSTSGGSYEQYF
CDR3nt: TGTGCCAGCAGCAAAAACCACTCCCCCTCGACTAGCGGGGGCTCCTACGAGCAGTACTTC
d_gene: NA
j_gene: TRBJ2-7
abundance: NA
v_gene: TRBV21-1

CDR3aa: CATSGTDRGYNSPLHF
CDR3nt: TGTGCCACCAGCGGTACTGACAGGGGGTATAATTCACCCCTCCACTTT
d_gene: TRBD1
j_gene: TRBJ1-6
abundance: NA
v_gene: TRBV15

CDR3aa: CASSIAHRVSNQPQHF
CDR3nt: TGTGCCAGTAGTATAGCCCACAGGGTTAGCAATCAGCCCCAGCATTTT
d_gene: NA
j_gene: TRBJ1-5
abundance: NA
v_gene: TRBV19

CDR3aa: CASSPAGGGDSPLHF
CDR3nt: TGTGCCAGCTCACCAGCCGGCGGGGGGGATTCACCCCTCCACTTT
d_gene: NA
j_gene: TRBJ1-6
abundance: NA
v_gene: TRBV18

CDR3aa: CASSGGSMNTEAFF
CDR3nt: TGCGCCAGCAGCGGGGGCTCCATGAACACTGAAGCTTTCTTT
d_gene: NA
j_gene: TRBJ1-1
abundance: once
v_gene: TRBV5-1

CDR3aa: CATRTGGSNQPQHF
CDR3nt: TGTGCCACCAGGACAGGGGGCAGCAATCAGCCCCAGCATTTT
d_gene: TRBD1
j_gene: TRBJ1-5
abundance: NA
v_gene: TRBV15

CDR3aa: CASSVDRGPYNEQFF
CDR3nt: TGTGCCAGCAGCGTAGACAGGGGGCCGTACAATGAGCAGTTCTTC
d_gene: TRBD1
j_gene: TRBJ2-1
abundance: NA
v_gene: TRBV9

CDR3aa: CASSPKTERANYGYTF
CDR3nt: TGTGCCAGCAGCCCCAAGACAGAGCGAGCTAACTATGGCTACACCTTC
d_gene: NA
j_gene: TRBJ1-2
abundance: NA
v_gene: TRBV11-3

CDR3aa: CASSPAKGRVGGYTF
CDR3nt: TGTGCCAGCTCACCGGCGAAGGGGCGCGTCGGTGGCTACACCTTC
d_gene: NA
j_gene: TRBJ1-2
abundance: few
v_gene: TRBV18

CDR3aa: CASSPPGGGLYNEQFF
CDR3nt: TGTGCCAGCTCACCACCGGGCGGGGGGCTCTACAATGAGCAGTTCTTC
d_gene: TRBD2
j_gene: TRBJ2-1
abundance: NA
v_gene: TRBV18

CDR3aa: CASSFRDYTDTQYF
CDR3nt: TGTGCCAGCAGTTTTCGGGACTACACAGATACGCAGTATTTT
d_gene: TRBD2
j_gene: TRBJ2-3
abundance: NA
v_gene: TRBV6-2/TRBV6-3

CDR3aa: CASRRSLRGEQYF
CDR3nt: TGTGCCAGCAGACGGTCCCTTCGGGGGGAGCAGTACTTC
d_gene: NA
j_gene: TRBJ2-7
abundance: NA
v_gene: TRBV6-5

CDR3aa: CASSRQRTATVEQYF
CDR3nt: TGTGCCAGCAGCCGACAGAGGACGGCAACCGTCGAGCAGTACTTC
d_gene: NA
j_gene: TRBJ2-7
abundance: NA
v_gene: TRBV3-1/TRBV3-2

CDR3aa: CASSPTGSMNAFF
CDR3nt: TGTGCCAGCAGTCCCACAGGGTCCATGAATGCTTTCTTT
d_gene: NA
j_gene: TRBJ1-1
abundance: NA
v_gene: TRBV6-5

CDR3aa: CASSRDRGMPGNTIYF
CDR3nt: TGTGCCAGTAGTAGAGACAGGGGAATGCCTGGAAACACCATATATTTT
d_gene: TRBD1
j_gene: TRBJ1-3
abundance: NA
v_gene: TRBV19

CDR3aa: CASSPSGESYEQYF
CDR3nt: TGTGCCAGCTCACCATCCGGGGAATCGTACGAGCAGTACTTC
d_gene: NA
j_gene: TRBJ2-7
abundance: NA
v_gene: TRBV18

CDR3aa: CASSLRGTINTEAFF
CDR3nt: TGTGCCAGCAGTTTGAGGGGGACTATCAACACTGAAGCTTTCTTT
d_gene: NA
j_gene: TRBJ1-1
abundance: NA
v_gene: TRBV28

CDR3aa: CATSGGGLNTGELFF
CDR3nt: TGTGCCACCAGTGGAGGGGGTTTGAACACCGGGGAGCTGTTTTTT
d_gene: NA
j_gene: TRBJ2-2
abundance: NA
v_gene: TRBV24-1

CDR3aa: CASSQVRGSEQYF
CDR3nt: TGCGCCAGCAGCCAAGTCCGGGGATCCGAGCAGTACTTC
d_gene: NA
j_gene: TRBJ2-7
abundance: NA
v_gene: TRBV4-1

CDR3aa: CASSLVGQGNSPLHF
CDR3nt: TGTGCCAGCAGCTTGGTTGGACAGGGGAACTCACCCCTCCACTTT
d_gene: TRBD1
j_gene: TRBJ1-6
abundance: NA
v_gene: TRBV5-4

CDR3aa: CASSGTGEETQYF
CDR3nt: TGCGCCAGCAGCGGGACAGGGGAAGAGACCCAGTACTTC
d_gene: TRBD1
j_gene: TRBJ2-5
abundance: NA
v_gene: TRBV10-1

CDR3aa: CASSNLQGTYGYTF
CDR3nt: TGTGCCAGTAGTAATTTACAGGGGACCTATGGCTACACCTTC
d_gene: TRBD1
j_gene: TRBJ1-2
abundance: NA
v_gene: TRBV19

CDR3aa: CATSGSQETQYF
CDR3nt: TGTGCCACCAGCGGGTCCCAAGAGACCCAGTACTTC
d_gene: NA
j_gene: TRBJ2-5
abundance: NA
v_gene: TRBV24-1

CDR3aa: CASSLWGRRHNEQFF
CDR3nt: TGTGCCAGCAGCTTATGGGGGCGGAGGCACAATGAGCAGTTCTTC
d_gene: NA
j_gene: TRBJ2-1
abundance: NA
v_gene: TRBV7-3